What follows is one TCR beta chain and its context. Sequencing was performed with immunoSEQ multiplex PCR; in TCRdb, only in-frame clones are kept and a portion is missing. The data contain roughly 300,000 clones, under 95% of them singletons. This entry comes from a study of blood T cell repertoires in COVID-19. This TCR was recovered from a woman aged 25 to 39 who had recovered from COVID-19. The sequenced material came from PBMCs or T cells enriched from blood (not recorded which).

The CDR3 coding sequence is TGTGCCAGCAGCCCCCTGCTAGCGGGGGGGCCTAAGACCGGCACAGATACGCAGTATTTT. It codes for CASSPLLAGGPKTGTDTQYF. The chain has TRBV9 and TRBJ2-3, with 12 bases lining up with TRBD2. The CDR3 totals 20 residues. Trimming cost V 4 bases and J 1 base; bases outside gene matches: 16. Germline-derived CDR1 and CDR2 are SGDLS and YYNGEE.